The clone carrying this TCR beta chain was seen only once. This entry belongs to a study of PD-L1 blockade in urothelial cancer. The V and J ends lost 6 bases and 4 bases, in that order; junction bases with no gene match: 5. The CDR3 sequence is 16 residues long. CDR1 SNHLY and CDR2 FYNNEI come from the germline V gene. TCRdb keeps only in-frame clones here, not all; method: immunoSEQ multiplex PCR. The sample records tens of thousands of clones, approximately 80% being singletons. This sequence was found in a man in his sixties or seventies with urothelial cancer. The chain uses TRBV2 and TRBJ2-1, with TRBD2 identical over 14 bases. This specimen consisted of PBMCs, obtained around atezolizumab (anti-PD-L1) treatment. CDR3: CASRRLAGGYYNEQFF. CDR3 coding DNA: TGTGCCAGCAGGAGACTAGCGGGAGGGTATTACAATGAGCAGTTCTTC.